Listed here is a single TCR beta chain. Its antigen is not known. These data come from a study of CD4 T cells in relation to SARS-CoV-2 and coronaviruses. Trimming cost V 5 bases and J 8 bases, with 22 bases left between them. CDR1 is SEHNR and CDR2 is FQNEAQ in the germline V gene (reference sequence). The length of the CDR3 is 16 residues. Data came from immunoSEQ multiplex PCR; TCRdb stores just in-frame clones and leaves some out. The data contain tens of thousands of clones, around 76% of them singletons. Before the COVID-19 pandemic, during about 2010-2018, CD4+ T cells were taken from unexposed donors. After around nine days of culture, CD4+ T cells were isolated. Half the medium was replaced with IL-2 medium on days 3 and 7. Study-wide results and caveats: No crossreactivity against non-spike viral proteins was tested here. In roughly two thirds of donors, memory CD4+ clonotypes crossrecognized SARS-CoV-2 and at least one common cold coronavirus spike.

The chain couples TRBV7-9 to TRBJ2-1; perhaps TRBD2 as D (5 bases). Source material: CD4+ T cells from PBMCs, cultured in vitro. The sequence derives from a human donor in good health. Written as DNA, the CDR3 is TGTGCCAGCAGCCAGCGGCCGGGGAAATCGGGTTATGAGCAGTTCTTC. Protein: CASSQRPGKSGYEQFF.